A single sample gave rise to the 26 T cell receptor beta chains below, sequenced in a study of T cells in Graves' hyperthyroidism and ophthalmopathy. Amplified TCR beta CDR3 regions derived from RNA transcripts. HTBI primers were used for first-round RT-PCR of the TCR CDR3. TCRdb re-derived calls from the multiplex PCR reads in MiXCR, one entry per CDR3 protein. Found here are some 300,000 distinct CDR3 sequences, approximately 18% of them singletons; the top ten hold 35% to 45%. The sequenced sample consisted of blood. These receptors all stem from a man aged 45-60 years with Graves' ophthalmopathy.

CDR3 DNA: TGCGCCAGCAGCCGCTCGAGTGGGCGTGTGGGTTTCGACTATGGCTACACCTTC. This sequence encodes CASSRSSGRVGFDYGYTF. The chain combines TRBV4-1 with TRBJ1-2; D is unclear. The germline V gene has CDR1 MGHRA and CDR2 YSYEKL. The germline V and J ends were trimmed by 4 bases and 3 bases, with 24 bases remaining between them. The length of the CDR3 is 18 residues.

The chain joins TRBV27 to TRBJ1-5; no clear D gene. Germline V gives CDR1 MNHEY, CDR2 SMNVEV (reference sequence). This CDR3 region has 14 residues. Between the trimmed V and J ends, which lost 6 bases and 2 bases, there was a span of 11 bases. Here the CDR3 DNA reads TGTGCCAGCAGACGCGACGCCGGCAATCAGCCCCAGCATTTT. Translating gives CASRRDAGNQPQHF.

V usage is TRBV6-2 or TRBV6-3 and J usage is TRBJ2-2; 9 bases line up with TRBD2. The germline gives CDR1 MNHEY, CDR2 SVGEGT. The CDR3 has 14 residues. V trimming: 7 bases; J trimming: 4 bases; junction bases outside the gene matches: 4. As DNA, the CDR3 is TGTGCCAGCATCGCTAGCGGGATCACCGGGGAGCTGTTTTTT. It encodes CASIASGITGELFF.

The V call is TRBV29-1, the J call TRBJ2-7; no reliable D call. This CDR3 has 10 amino acids. V was cut by 4 bases and J by 2 bases, with 3 bases left in between. Per the germline V gene, CDR1 is SQVTM and CDR2 is ANQGSEA. The CDR3, as DNA: TGCAGCGTTGTAACCTACGAGCAGTACTTC. It specifies CSVVTYEQYF.

This chain links TRBV24-1 with TRBJ2-1, with TRBD2 identical over 8 bases. The CDR3 covers 17 residues. Germline V lookup: CDR1 KGHDR, CDR2 SFDVKD. After removal of 1 base from V and 1 base from J, the junction contained 5 bases not matched to a gene. The CDR3 sequence: CATSDFTSGPSYNEQFF. The CDR3 bases are TGTGCCACCAGTGATTTCACTAGCGGCCCTTCCTACAATGAGCAGTTCTTC.

This clonotype was seen many times. This chain connects TRBV2 to TRBJ2-3; D is unresolved. Trimming took off 4 bases at V and 3 bases at J, with 11 bases between the two ends. The V gene's germline CDR1 is SNHLY and CDR2 FYNNEI. This CDR3 is built from 14 residues. The CDR3 DNA sequence: TGTGCCAGCAGTGTGGTTCTGAAAACAGATACGCAGTATTTT. Translating gives CASSVVLKTDTQYF.

This clonotype was counted many times. CDR3 coding DNA: TGTGCCTGGAGTGTAGGTCCAGATACGCAGTATTTT. Its translation is CAWSVGPDTQYF. The rearrangement joins TRBV30 to TRBJ2-3; no definite D call. The CDR3 runs to 12 residues. Deletions cut 0 bases from V and 4 bases from J, with 5 bases between. Germline V CDR1 and CDR2: GTSNPN, SVGIG (reference sequence).

This clonotype was recorded at least ten times. J is TRBJ2-1 and V is TRBV6-6; 12 nucleotides line up with TRBD2. The V and J ends lost 2 bases and 11 bases, in that order; junction bases with no gene match: 7. This CDR3 has 15 amino acids. The V gene's germline CDR1 is MNHNY and CDR2 SVGAGI (reference sequence). The CDR3 loop reads CASSYDGLAGRQQFF. The CDR3 DNA is TGTGCCAGCAGTTACGACGGACTAGCGGGAAGACAGCAGTTCTTC.

The V and J genes are TRBV29-1 and TRBJ2-5; 12 bases line up with TRBD1. The V gene's germline CDR1 is SQVTM and CDR2 ANQGSEA. Trimming at V came to 3 bases and at J to 4 bases, leaving 6 bases not matched to a gene. The CDR3 consists of 15 residues. The CDR3 DNA sequence: TGCAGCGTTGATAGGGGACAGGGGGCAGGAGAGACCCAGTACTTC. Translated: CSVDRGQGAGETQYF. Full variable domain (missing parts from reference TRBV29-1 and TRBJ2-5): SAVISQKPSRDICQRGTSLTIQCQVDSQVTMMFWYRQQPGQSLTLIATANQGSEATYESGFVIDKFPISRPNLTFSTLTVSNMSPEDSSIYLCSVDRGQGAGETQYFGPGTRLLVL.

The sample holds many counts of this clonotype. Here the CDR3 reads CASSLRGGADTEAFF. The CDR3 nucleotides read TGTGCCAGCAGCTTACGGGGGGGCGCGGACACTGAAGCTTTCTTT. V is TRBV7-3 and J is TRBJ1-1, with D maybe TRBD1 (6 bases). Trimming cost V 2 bases and J 3 bases, with 13 bases left between them. This CDR3 spans 15 amino acids. Germline lookup yields CDR1 SGHTA and CDR2 FQGTGA.

The sample holds a few counts of this clonotype. This sequence joins TRBV30 and TRBJ1-5; D unclear. This CDR3 comprises 14 residues. V dropped 5 bases and J dropped 2 bases, with 13 bases sitting between them. The germline CDR1 and CDR2 sequences are GTSNPN and SVGIG (reference sequence). CDR3 protein: CAWGSWGGNQPQHF. CDR3 nucleotides: TGTGCCTGGGGCAGTTGGGGTGGCAATCAGCCCCAGCATTTT.

V gene TRBV20-1 combines with J gene TRBJ2-1; 9 nucleotides line up with TRBD1. The CDR3 length is 13 residues. Germline CDR1 reads DFQATT; CDR2 reads SNEGSKA (reference sequence). The ends lost 6 bases at V and 4 bases at J; junction bases unmatched: 4. The CDR3 reads CSANRGRYNEQFF. CDR3 coding DNA: TGCAGTGCAAACAGGGGGCGGTACAATGAGCAGTTCTTC.

The J gene is TRBJ2-7, the V gene TRBV5-1, with 9 positions matching TRBD1. Trimming took 3 bases from V and 1 from J; bases not matched to a gene: 8. Per germline, CDR1 SGHRS and CDR2 YFSETQ. The CDR3 has 16 residues. The CDR3 DNA follows: TGCGCCAGCAGCTGGACGACAGGGGGTGGGTCCTACGAGCAGTACTTC. It codes for CASSWTTGGGSYEQYF.

A few counts support this clonotype. This chain uses TRBV28 with TRBJ2-7; TRBD1 agrees at 12 bases. This CDR3 has 14 amino acids. Germline trimming cut 6 bases from V and 7 bases from J; bases unmatched to any gene: 7. CDR1 and CDR2 (germline): MDHEN, SYDVKM. CDR3 sequence reads: CASSPGTGGREQYF. In nucleotides, the CDR3 is TGTGCCAGCAGCCCCGGGACAGGGGGCCGGGAGCAGTACTTC.

This CDR3 is CASSGEGTGRSSYNEQFF. The CDR3 coding sequence is TGTGCCAGCAGTGGAGAGGGGACAGGGCGGAGCTCCTACAATGAGCAGTTCTTC. The chain couples TRBV2 to TRBJ2-1, with 9 bases lining up with TRBD1. The germline V gene has CDR1 SNHLY and CDR2 FYNNEI. The CDR3 extends over 18 amino acids. The junction had 10 bases not matched to a gene; V was cut back by 4 bases and J by 0 bases.

The CDR3 DNA sequence: TGTGCCACCAGCAGATCCGCGGACAGCTACGAGCAGTACTTC. Translating gives CATSRSADSYEQYF. The genes are TRBV15 and TRBJ2-7; D is possibly TRBD1 (6 bases). The CDR3 loop spans 14 amino acids. CDR1 is LNHNV, CDR2 YYDKDF, per germline (reference sequence). With 2 bases removed from V and 3 bases from J, the gap between germline ends came to 11 bases.

The chain uses TRBV6-1 and TRBJ1-3, with D tentatively TRBD1 (6 bases). The V and J ends lost 1 base and 1 base respectively, with 17 bases between them. The germline gives CDR1 MNHNS, CDR2 SASEGT. This CDR3 has 18 residues. CDR3 coding DNA: TGTGCCAGCAGTGAAGGGGGGGCCGGGACCCTTTCTGGAAACACCATATATTTT. This translates into CASSEGGAGTLSGNTIYF.

J is TRBJ1-6 and V is TRBV20-1; maybe TRBD1 (6 bases). Trimming removed 2 bases from V and 4 bases from J, with 30 bases in between. CDR3 length: 21 amino acids. Per the germline V gene, CDR1 is DFQATT and CDR2 is SNEGSKA (reference sequence). The CDR3 loop is CSARKPPTGLSRDLYNSPLHF. DNA for the CDR3: TGCAGTGCTAGAAAACCCCCCACAGGGCTTTCCCGAGATCTTTATAATTCACCCCTCCACTTT.

This clonotype was detected only a few times. The chain carries TRBV4-1 and TRBJ2-5; 11 bases match TRBD2. This CDR3 comprises 16 residues. V dropped 0 bases and J dropped 4; count of bases not matched to a gene: 4. The germline gives CDR1 MGHRA, CDR2 YSYEKL. In DNA form, the CDR3 reads TGCGCCAGCAGCCAAGATAGCCTAGCGGGAGGAGAGACCCAGTACTTC. Translated: CASSQDSLAGGETQYF.

This clonotype was recorded many times. V gene TRBV12-3 or TRBV12-4 combines with J gene TRBJ1-1; perhaps TRBD1 as D (5 bases). The V and J ends lost 6 bases and 8 bases respectively, with 16 bases between them. There are 13 residues in the CDR3. CDR3 sequence (DNA): TGTGCCAGCAGCCCCAGAGGGACTCTCGAAGCTTTCTTT. Translation: CASSPRGTLEAFF.

This clonotype appeared many times. This sequence joins TRBV10-3 and TRBJ1-5; unclear D gene. Trimming removed 11 bases from V and 0 bases from J, with 11 bases in between. The CDR3 is 13 amino acids. The germline gives CDR1 ENHRY, CDR2 SYGVKD. The CDR3 region has the DNA TGTGCCTCCGGGGAAGATAGCAATCAGCCCCAGCATTTT. Translated, it gives CASGEDSNQPQHF.

This clonotype was counted only a few times. This chain links TRBV12-3 or TRBV12-4 with TRBJ1-3; a possible D gene is TRBD1 (5 bases). The CDR3 spans 17 residues. Trimming stripped 6 bases from V and 0 bases from J, with 18 bases between. In nucleotides, the CDR3 is TGTGCCAGCAGGACCTATCAGGGCCCGATCTCTGGAAACACCATATATTTT. This encodes CASRTYQGPISGNTIYF.

This clonotype came up many times. CDR3 region: CASRGGGGNEQFF. CDR3 bases: TGTGCCAGCAGGGGGGGGGGAGGGAATGAGCAGTTCTTC. This sequence joins TRBV2 and TRBJ2-1, with TRBD2 matching 7 bases. J was trimmed by 7 bases and V by 6 bases; bases with no gene match: 6. CDR1 is SNHLY, CDR2 FYNNEI, per germline. The CDR3 consists of 13 residues.

This clonotype has just a few counts. The rearrangement links TRBV29-1 to TRBJ2-5; D gene unclear. The germline CDR1 and CDR2 sequences are SQVTM and ANQGSEA. This CDR3 region has 16 residues. Trimming took off 6 bases at V and 5 bases at J, with 25 bases between the two ends. The CDR3 bases are TGCAGCGTGGACCCCGGCAGTTCCGTCTATGCGGAGACCCAGTACTTC. Protein sequence: CSVDPGSSVYAETQYF.

V and J are TRBV29-1 and TRBJ2-7; D might be TRBD1 (6 bases). Looked up from germline, CDR1 is SQVTM and CDR2 is ANQGSEA. There are 13 residues in the CDR3. The V end was cut by 6 bases, the J end by 0 bases, with 12 bases between. CDR3 DNA sequence: TGCAGCGTCAAAGGGGGAAACTCCTACGAGCAGTACTTC. Amino acids: CSVKGGNSYEQYF.

This clonotype showed up many times. The chain has TRBV3-1 and TRBJ2-5; 7 bases agree with TRBD2. This CDR3 comprises 13 residues. Germline V gene data show CDR1 as LGHDT and CDR2 as YNNKEL (reference sequence). The J segment lost 5 bases and the V segment lost 1 base, leaving 1 base of the junction unmatched. CDR3 in amino acids: CASSQGTRETQYF. The CDR3 DNA sequence: TGTGCCAGCAGCCAAGGGACTAGGGAGACCCAGTACTTC.